The source of this TCR beta chain is a study of response to subunit inactivated influenza vaccine. Study findings and constraints: Every seasonal influenza vaccination brings in few new T cells, the authors suggested.

This clonotype was observed at least ten times. What it binds is not known. TCRdb used MiXCR to reprocess the RT-PCR reads, holding one entry per CDR3 protein. In the table there are fewer than 750,000 distinct CDR3 sequences, around 13% of which are singletons. V was cut by 0 bases and J by 5 bases, with 7 bases left in between. There are 13 residues in the CDR3. Germline values: CDR1 SGHAT, CDR2 FQNNGV. This chain connects TRBV11-2 to TRBJ2-5; no clear D gene. The clonotype originates from a man in his fifties who received an inactivated influenza vaccine. Here the sequenced sample was PBMCs from blood, taken 11 to 12 days after vaccination. The CDR3: CASSLDLGETQYF. The DNA of the CDR3 is TGTGCCAGCAGCTTAGATCTTGGGGAGACCCAGTACTTC.